This TCR beta chain was recorded in a study of monozygotic twins with inflammatory bowel disease. Germline V gene sequence: CDR1 SGHDT, CDR2 YYEEEE. CDR3 length: 16 amino acids. Incorporation of UMIs carrying a 6-nucleotide sample barcode was performed by template switching. TCRdb re-called the 5' RACE reads, yielding one record per CDR3 amino acid sequence without DNA. This listing includes approximately 380,000 distinct CDR3 sequences. The sequence derives from a human donor with ulcerative colitis or Crohn's disease, or a healthy co-twin of an affected twin (not recorded which). The chain couples TRBV5-6 to TRBJ1-4. The sequenced sample consisted of blood. CDR3: CASSRWRGRANEKLFF.